This note documents a single T cell receptor beta chain sequence. The V gene's germline CDR1 is SGHAT and CDR2 FQNNGV. The CDR3 has 15 amino acids. Trimming took 1 base from V and 4 from J, leaving 13 bases between them. Methods used by the authors: Reference gene primer amplification gave nucleated cell count estimates. Sequencing used immunoSEQ multiplex PCR; TCRdb keeps in-frame clones, though not all of them. The V and J calls and clone size come from that table; D and trimming were worked out from the DNA. The table has 200,000 to 300,000 clones, 75% to 90% seen once. This sample stems from a study of blood T cell repertoires in COVID-19. Overall study context: Sites across the United States, Italy and Spain contributed samples from acute and convalescent COVID-19.

The clonotype comes from a woman aged 30 to 39 who had recovered from COVID-19. The chain combines TRBV11-2 with TRBJ1-2, with D possibly being TRBD1 (6 bases). Material: peripheral blood. The CDR3 coding sequence is TGTGCCAGCAGCTTAGCGGGGGGGGGCATCTATGGCTACACCTTC. This translates into CASSLAGGGIYGYTF.